The sequence of this T cell receptor beta chain was determined in a study of sequential checkpoint blockade in melanoma. The study's findings and limits: Patients with week-13 increases in T-cell fraction and clonality benefited about 30 times more often.

CDR1 is WSHSY, CDR2 SAAADI, per germline. With V trimmed by 4 bases and J by 8 bases, 14 bases remained unmatched. This CDR3 is 17 amino acids long. Clones were read by immunoSEQ multiplex PCR, and TCRdb kept only the in-frame ones, dropping some. The sample holds thousands of clones, approximately 20% seen once. Treatment: randomized to nivolumab then ipilimumab (arm A) or the reverse (arm B). On this clone itself: The target antigen is unknown.

The input for sequencing was tumor tissue (inferred from file names), taken from a patient given nivolumab and ipilimumab in sequence. The receptor was isolated from a human donor with melanoma. The V and J genes are TRBV10-2 and TRBJ2-2; TRBD2 matches 9 bases. The CDR3 is CASSGVDSGRGGGELFF. Here the CDR3 DNA reads TGCGCCAGCAGTGGGGTAGATAGCGGGAGAGGAGGAGGGGAGCTGTTTTTT.